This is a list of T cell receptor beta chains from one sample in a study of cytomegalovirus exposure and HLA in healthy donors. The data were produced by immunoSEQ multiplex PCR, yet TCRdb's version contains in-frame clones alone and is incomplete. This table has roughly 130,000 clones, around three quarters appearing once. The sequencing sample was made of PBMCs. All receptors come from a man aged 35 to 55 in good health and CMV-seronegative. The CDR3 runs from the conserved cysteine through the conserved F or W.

CDR3: CASSVGGTANEKLFF
length: 15
V: TRBV5-5

CDR3: CSVDRGDTDTQYF
length: 13
V: TRBV29-1

CDR3: CASSVDLGGRLEEQFF
length: 16
V: TRBV9

CDR3: CASSPGREYEQYF
length: 13
V: TRBV18

CDR3: CASSPQGLAGAGHEQFF
length: 17
V: TRBV5-1

CDR3: CASSLASGELFF
length: 12
V: TRBV5-1

CDR3: CASSVEASGKTDTQYF
length: 16
V: TRBV9

CDR3: CASSLGGQGTYEQYF
length: 15
V: TRBV5-6

CDR3: CASSLYAGLKRNNSYNSPLHF
length: 21
V: TRBV28

CDR3: CASRITGTNTEAFF
length: 14
V: TRBV5-1

CDR3: CASSVTGFYGYTF
length: 13
V: TRBV9

CDR3: CASRLDLGGLPEAFF
length: 15
V: TRBV12-2

CDR3: CAIRKTGTDNTEAFF
length: 15
V: TRBV10-3

CDR3: CASSYLGTAGYTF
length: 13
V: TRBV28

CDR3: CAWRTPRAVGNEQFF
length: 15
V: TRBV30

CDR3: CASSLYGGLAVSSYNEQFF
length: 19
V: TRBV5-4

CDR3: CSVDGTRAEETQYF
length: 14
V: TRBV29-1

CDR3: CATSRDQQGAGYGYTF
length: 16
V: TRBV15

CDR3: CASSSTGTDTEAFF
length: 14
V: TRBV5-1

CDR3: CASSHPGTKDTQYF
length: 14
V: TRBV4-1

CDR3: CAWVQGGSYNSPLHF
length: 15
V: TRBV30

CDR3: CASRTPGDTEAFF
length: 13
V: TRBV19

CDR3: CASSEFDRGLEKLFF
length: 15
V: TRBV2

CDR3: CASSPQAGENTEAFF
length: 15
V: TRBV18

CDR3: CASSFPGTVVYEQYF
length: 15
V: TRBV7-9

CDR3: CATSLAGAGNEQFF
length: 14
V: TRBV5-4

CDR3: CASSFLANYGYTF
length: 13
V: TRBV11-2

CDR3: CASSHGQSSDYGYTF
length: 15
V: TRBV18

CDR3: CASSRDRVSYEQYF
length: 14
V: TRBV6-1

CDR3: CASRAPGPRGQPQHF
length: 15
V: TRBV2

CDR3: CAIQGTGLGEKLFF
length: 14
V: TRBV10-3

CDR3: CASSPRLIPYEQYF
length: 14
V: TRBV5-5

CDR3: CASSLGGGTDTQYF
length: 14
V: TRBV28

CDR3: CASSMGLAGDPDSYEQYF
length: 18
V: TRBV19

CDR3: CASSSGQGFPDTQYF
length: 15
V: TRBV28

CDR3: CASSLGSGLEVYEQFF
length: 16
V: TRBV7-2

CDR3: CASSSPLVGSYNEQFF
length: 16
V: TRBV28

CDR3: CASSLATSAYNEQFF
length: 15
V: TRBV5-1

CDR3: CASSLQGGADTQYF
length: 14
V: TRBV5-5

CDR3: CASSPRQGHGGELFF
length: 15
V: TRBV7-3

CDR3: CASSPVGAGEQFF
length: 13
V: TRBV7-6

CDR3: CASSYTSGGYDTQYF
length: 15
V: TRBV6-6

CDR3: CASRETGGGYGYTF
length: 14
V: TRBV6-5

CDR3: CASSPGQLQETQYF
length: 14
V: TRBV9

CDR3: CASSLAGLPDTQYF
length: 14
V: TRBV5-1

CDR3: CASRDGTGDSNQPQHF
length: 16
V: TRBV28

CDR3: CAITEQGAPQYF
length: 12
V: TRBV10-3

CDR3: CASSEEFYGYTF
length: 12
V: TRBV5-1

CDR3: CASSPDGTSGNTGELFF
length: 17
V: TRBV5-1

CDR3: CASSLTGFSYEQYF
length: 14
V: TRBV27

CDR3: CASSYGLAGSYEQYF
length: 15
V: TRBV5-1

CDR3: CACSSGSYNEQFF
length: 13
V: TRBV30

CDR3: CASSRDRYYEQYF
length: 13
V: TRBV7-9

CDR3: CASSQTPTGLNYGYTF
length: 16
V: TRBV4-1

CDR3: CAISSGGETEAFF
length: 13
V: TRBV10-3

CDR3: CASSLQGATGELFF
length: 14
V: TRBV5-1

CDR3: CASSLSGGRETQYF
length: 14
V: TRBV12-1

CDR3: CASSLGQINIQYF
length: 13
V: TRBV5-1